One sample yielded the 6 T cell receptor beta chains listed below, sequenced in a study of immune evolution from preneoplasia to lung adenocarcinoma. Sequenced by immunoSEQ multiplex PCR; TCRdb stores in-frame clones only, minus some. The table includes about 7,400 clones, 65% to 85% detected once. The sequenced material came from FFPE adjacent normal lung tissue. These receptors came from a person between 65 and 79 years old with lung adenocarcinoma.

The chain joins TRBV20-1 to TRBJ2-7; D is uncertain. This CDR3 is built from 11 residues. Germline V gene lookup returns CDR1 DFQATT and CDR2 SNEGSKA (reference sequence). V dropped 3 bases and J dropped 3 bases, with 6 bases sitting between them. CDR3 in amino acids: CSASKDYEQYF. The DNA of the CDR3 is TGCAGTGCTAGCAAGGACTACGAGCAGTACTTC.

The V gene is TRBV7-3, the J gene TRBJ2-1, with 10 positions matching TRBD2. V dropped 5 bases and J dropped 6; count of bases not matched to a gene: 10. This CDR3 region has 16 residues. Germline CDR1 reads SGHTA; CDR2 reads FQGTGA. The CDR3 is CASSIRGLADPNEQFF. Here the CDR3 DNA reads TGTGCCAGCAGCATCCGAGGACTAGCGGACCCCAATGAGCAGTTCTTC.

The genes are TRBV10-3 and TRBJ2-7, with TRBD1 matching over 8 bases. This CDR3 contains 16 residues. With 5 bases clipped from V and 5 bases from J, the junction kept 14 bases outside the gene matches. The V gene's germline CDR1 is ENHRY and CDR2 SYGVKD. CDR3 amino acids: CAISPVQDRGGDEQYF. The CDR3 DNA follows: TGTGCCATCAGTCCAGTCCAAGACAGGGGCGGAGACGAGCAGTACTTC.

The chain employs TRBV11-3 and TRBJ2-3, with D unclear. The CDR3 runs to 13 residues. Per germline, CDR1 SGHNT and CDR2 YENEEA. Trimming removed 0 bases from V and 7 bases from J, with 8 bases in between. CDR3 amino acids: CASSLEIQHTQYF. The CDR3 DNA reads TGTGCCAGCAGCTTAGAGATCCAGCATACGCAGTATTTT.

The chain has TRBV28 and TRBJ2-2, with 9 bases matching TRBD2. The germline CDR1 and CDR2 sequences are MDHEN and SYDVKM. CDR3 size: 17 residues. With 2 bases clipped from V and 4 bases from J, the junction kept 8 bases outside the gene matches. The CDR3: CASSLPGLAESTGELFF. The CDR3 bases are TGTGCCAGCAGTTTACCGGGACTAGCCGAAAGCACCGGGGAGCTGTTTTTT.

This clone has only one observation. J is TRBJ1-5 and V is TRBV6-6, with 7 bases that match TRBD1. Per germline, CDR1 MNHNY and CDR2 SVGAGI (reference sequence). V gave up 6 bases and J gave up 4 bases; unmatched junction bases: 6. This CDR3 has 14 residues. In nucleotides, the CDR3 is TGTGCCAGCAGCCGGGACAGAGTAAATCAGCCCCAGCATTTT. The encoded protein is CASSRDRVNQPQHF.